This T cell receptor beta chain was documented in a study of PD-1 blockade in classical Hodgkin lymphoma. The assay was immunoSEQ multiplex PCR, and TCRdb's table has in-frame clones only and misses some. The data contain some 13,000 clones, around 86% of them singletons. Each patient experienced a relapse that followed autologous stem cell transplantation, and brentuximab vedotin exposure varied. Whole-study results and caveats: Those patients who began receiving nivolumab less than 1 year after ASCT had lower diversity, and they were excluded. Reported baseline diversity: healthy donors highest, relapsed/refractory patients lowest. Reasons behind the repertoire differences stay unclear, perhaps disease activity or earlier therapy.

A remark on this clone: What it recognizes is unknown.

Germline CDR1 reads MGHRA; CDR2 reads YSYEKL. The trim removed 3 bases at V and 8 bases at J, leaving 5 bases unmatched. This CDR3 spans 13 amino acids. This chain joins TRBV4-1 and TRBJ1-2; 8 bases are a match to TRBD1. Material: peripheral blood mononuclear cells (PBMCs), obtained at baseline. The TCR was taken from a human donor with classical Hodgkin lymphoma. The CDR3 nucleotides are TGCGCCAGCAGCCAGAGGACAGGGTTCGGCTACACCTTC. Amino acid sequence: CASSQRTGFGYTF.